The 23 T cell receptor beta chains listed next were all sequenced from one sample in a study of T cells in Graves' hyperthyroidism and ophthalmopathy. Amplification yielded TCR beta CDR3 regions, with RNA transcripts as the source. When the TCR CDR3 underwent first-round RT-PCR, the HTBI primer set was used. TCRdb itself ran the multiplex PCR reads through MiXCR, one entry per CDR3 protein. The sample includes about 300,000 distinct CDR3 sequences, approximately 19% of them seen just once. Sequencing input: blood. These receptors came from a man between 45 and 60 years old with Graves' ophthalmopathy.

CDR3 DNA: TGTGCCAGTAGTCAGGGGGTCTTGAACACCGGGGAGCTGTTTTTT. Residues: CASSQGVLNTGELFF. The rearrangement joins TRBV19 to TRBJ2-2; 7 nucleotides align to TRBD1. Germline loops: CDR1 LNHDA, CDR2 SQIVND (reference sequence). V lost 5 bases and J lost 1; bases outside the gene matches: 4. This CDR3 region has 15 residues.

The rearrangement uses TRBV10-3 and TRBJ1-1; D is uncertain. This CDR3 comprises 16 residues. V lost 0 bases and J lost 1, with 12 bases in between. Germline loops: CDR1 ENHRY, CDR2 SYGVKD. The DNA of the CDR3 is TGTGCCATCAGTGAGTCGGGTTACAGCACGAACACTGAAGCTTTCTTT. Its translation: CAISESGYSTNTEAFF.

This clonotype showed up many times. The chain uses TRBV4-1 and TRBJ1-1, with a tentative D call TRBD1 (6 bases). Germline V gene sequence: CDR1 MGHRA, CDR2 YSYEKL. The CDR3 has 14 amino acids. With 5 bases removed from V and 6 bases from J, the gap between germline ends came to 16 bases. DNA for the CDR3: TGCGCCAGCAGCGGGTACAGGGAAAGCGCTGAAGCTTTCTTT. Its translation: CASSGYRESAEAFF.

This clonotype was observed at least ten times. V gene TRBV30 combines with J gene TRBJ2-5, with TRBD2 matching 12 bases. Germline-derived CDR1 and CDR2 are GTSNPN and SVGIG (reference sequence). The J segment lost 5 bases and the V segment lost 3 bases, leaving 4 bases of the junction unmatched. CDR3 length: 14 residues. CDR3 protein: CAWSGLAGYETQYF. The CDR3 DNA sequence: TGTGCCTGGAGCGGACTAGCGGGATATGAGACCCAGTACTTC.

V is TRBV15 and J is TRBJ1-3, with D uncertain. The length of the CDR3 is 16 residues. V lost 0 bases and J lost 3, with 12 bases in between. From germline, CDR1 is LNHNV and CDR2 YYDKDF (reference sequence). The CDR3 is CATSRDPTVFGNTIYF. CDR3 coding DNA: TGTGCCACCAGCAGAGATCCTACAGTGTTTGGAAACACCATATATTTT.

This clonotype appeared a single time. This chain links TRBV28 with TRBJ1-2; tentative D call: TRBD1 (5 bases). The ends were cut back, 6 bases at V and 4 bases at J, with 18 bases in the middle. The germline CDR1 and CDR2 sequences are MDHEN and SYDVKM. The CDR3 consists of 15 residues. Here the CDR3 DNA reads TGTGCCAGCAGCAGGATGGGGGAGAGAGGCTATGGCTACACCTTC. Its translation is CASSRMGERGYGYTF.

This clonotype was recorded a few times. Being one base from a much bigger clone, this may be a read error. The V and J genes are TRBV12-3 or TRBV12-4 and TRBJ2-1; D possibly corresponds to TRBD1 (6 bases). The CDR3 contains 17 residues. The germline V and J ends were trimmed by 0 bases and 5 bases, with 17 bases remaining between them. The CDR3 DNA follows: TGTGCCAGCAGTTTAGCGCCAGGGGCGACCGACCACAATGAGCAGTTCTTC. This encodes CASSLAPGATDHNEQFF.

This clonotype was observed a handful of times. The chain has TRBV2 and TRBJ1-5; no clear D. Germline V gives CDR1 SNHLY, CDR2 FYNNEI. The V end lost 6 bases, the J end lost 3 bases, and 15 bases lay between the germline ends. The CDR3 loop spans 15 amino acids. The chain's CDR3 is CASSQGQAPNQPQHF. CDR3 in DNA: TGTGCCAGCAGCCAAGGGCAGGCTCCCAATCAGCCCCAGCATTTT.

The sample holds many counts of this clonotype. The V and J genes are TRBV27 and TRBJ1-1; no clear D gene. Trimming took 3 bases from V and 2 from J, leaving 19 bases between them. CDR1 is MNHEY, CDR2 SMNVEV, per germline (reference sequence). The CDR3 length is 17 residues. As DNA, the CDR3 is TGTGCCAGCAGTTTTCTCGTCCCGTCCTCGGCCAACACTGAAGCTTTCTTT. Protein product: CASSFLVPSSANTEAFF.

This clonotype was detected ten times or more. The J gene is TRBJ1-6, the V gene TRBV30; D is unclear. V dropped 8 bases and J dropped 5 bases, with 13 bases sitting between them. This CDR3 has 13 residues. Germline V lookup: CDR1 GTSNPN, CDR2 SVGIG (reference sequence). For the CDR3, the DNA is TGTGCCCCCCAGGTTATGGATAATTCACCCCTCCACTTT. Translation: CAPQVMDNSPLHF. The full variable domain, with the rest looked up from reference TRBV30 and TRBJ1-6, is SQTIHQWPATLVQPVGSPLSLECTVEGTSNPNLYWYRQAAGRGLQLLFYSVGIGQISSEVPQNLSASRPQDRQFILSSKKLLLSDSGFYLCAPQVMDNSPLHFGNGTRLTVT.

In this sample, this clonotype turned up a few times. The chain uses TRBV6-1 and TRBJ1-3; TRBD1 might be the D (6 bases). V lost 6 bases and J 0 bases, leaving 15 bases between the germline ends. The CDR3 has 16 amino acids. Germline V gene sequence: CDR1 MNHNS, CDR2 SASEGT. The CDR3 region is CASRGASGNSGNTIYF. CDR3 coding DNA: TGTGCCAGCAGGGGGGCTTCAGGGAACTCTGGAAACACCATATATTTT.

The table lists this clonotype with many counts. This chain connects TRBV6-6 to TRBJ2-1; no clear D. From germline, CDR1 is MNHNY and CDR2 SVGAGI (reference sequence). The CDR3 has 12 amino acids. Trimming removed 2 bases from V and 7 bases from J, with 6 bases in between. CDR3 sequence: CASSYGINEQFF. The CDR3 DNA sequence: TGTGCCAGCAGTTACGGCATAAATGAGCAGTTCTTC.

This chain connects TRBV19 to TRBJ1-5, with D perhaps TRBD1 (5 bases). Trimming removed 2 bases at V and 6 bases at J, with 8 bases between. CDR3 length: 13 amino acids. The germline CDR1 and CDR2 sequences are LNHDA and SQIVND (reference sequence). In DNA, the CDR3 is TGTGCCAGTAGTATATCTAGGGGTCAGCCCCAGCATTTT. This sequence encodes CASSISRGQPQHF.

The chain uses TRBV24-1 and TRBJ2-3; D ambiguous. V lost 3 bases and J 7 bases, leaving 7 bases between the germline ends. Germline loops: CDR1 KGHDR, CDR2 SFDVKD. CDR3 length equals 12 residues. CDR3 sequence reads: CATSDTEYTQYF. The DNA for the CDR3 is TGTGCCACCAGTGATACAGAATATACGCAGTATTTT.

This clonotype was counted ten times or more. The chain uses TRBV2 and TRBJ1-1; D is possibly TRBD1 (6 bases). V was clipped by 6 bases and J by 4 bases, with 21 bases between them. CDR3 length equals 16 residues. Germline V gene lookup returns CDR1 SNHLY and CDR2 FYNNEI. CDR3 region: CASSAQGNGYGTEAFF. The CDR3 nucleotides are TGTGCCAGCAGCGCACAGGGAAACGGGTATGGCACTGAAGCTTTCTTT.

This clonotype was seen repeatedly, ten times or more. The chain has TRBV6-1 and TRBJ2-1, with D maybe TRBD1 (6 bases). This CDR3 has 16 residues. CDR1 and CDR2 from the germline V gene are MNHNS and SASEGT. V was pared by 6 bases and J by 5 bases, with 20 bases between. The CDR3, as DNA: TGTGCCAGCAGCCCGCTGACCGGGACATTGGACAATGAGCAGTTCTTC. Protein sequence: CASSPLTGTLDNEQFF.

With regard to this clonotype: A read error is possible here, since a much larger clone lies one base away. The J gene is TRBJ2-3, the V gene TRBV28; TRBD1 matches 7 bases. V lost 5 bases, J lost 5 bases, and 13 bases stayed unmatched. This CDR3 has 16 amino acids. CDR1 is MDHEN, CDR2 SYDVKM, per germline. CDR3 sequence (DNA): TGTGCCAGCAGTGAGGGGCAGGGGGTTTCGAAAGATACGCAGTATTTT. Its translation: CASSEGQGVSKDTQYF.

This clonotype occurred many times. The chain is built from TRBV24-1 and TRBJ2-2; 7 nucleotides line up with TRBD1. The CDR3 totals 15 residues. Germline loops: CDR1 KGHDR, CDR2 SFDVKD. The trim removed 9 bases at V and 0 bases at J, leaving 6 bases unmatched. The DNA of the CDR3 is TGTGCCACCGGCGGAGGACAGGCGAACACCGGGGAGCTGTTTTTT. Its translation is CATGGGQANTGELFF.

The chain couples TRBV4-2 to TRBJ1-1; D not certain. The CDR3 covers 16 residues. The V end was cut by 2 bases, the J end by 1 base, with 14 bases between. CDR1 is LGHNA and CDR2 is YNFKEQ in the germline V gene. CDR3: CASSQKVGSGNTEAFF. The CDR3 DNA reads TGTGCCAGCAGCCAAAAGGTGGGCAGCGGGAACACTGAAGCTTTCTTT.

The rearrangement joins TRBV20-1 to TRBJ2-3, with 14 bases that match TRBD2. The length of the CDR3 is 17 residues. Looked up from germline, CDR1 is DFQATT and CDR2 is SNEGSKA (reference sequence). V gave up 1 base and J gave up 6 bases; unmatched junction bases: 9. This CDR3 is CSARAQTSGRARDTQYF. CDR3 DNA sequence: TGCAGTGCTAGAGCCCAGACTAGCGGGAGGGCACGGGATACGCAGTATTTT.

This clonotype turned up a few times. In nucleotides, the CDR3 is TGTGCCAGCAGTTCCCTACAGGGAGGACGGTCACCCCTCCACTTT. This gives the protein CASSSLQGGRSPLHF. The chain has TRBV6-1 and TRBJ1-6; possible D gene TRBD1, 6 bases. The germline V gene has CDR1 MNHNS and CDR2 SASEGT. CDR3 length: 15 amino acids. Deletions cut 5 bases from V and 10 bases from J, with 18 bases between.

This clonotype was recorded at least ten times. The chain is built from TRBV20-1 and TRBJ2-7, with 13 bases that match TRBD2. Trimming at V came to 3 bases and at J to 3 bases, leaving 11 bases not matched to a gene. There are 17 residues in the CDR3. In germline, CDR1 is DFQATT, CDR2 SNEGSKA (reference sequence). Written as DNA, the CDR3 is TGCAGTGCTAGTCGCGTGGGGACTAGCGGGGTTCACTACGAGCAGTACTTC. It translates to CSASRVGTSGVHYEQYF.

The V and J genes are TRBV5-1 and TRBJ2-1; the D is unclear. Germline lookup yields CDR1 SGHRS and CDR2 YFSETQ. Trimming took off 7 bases at V and 6 bases at J, with 14 bases between the two ends. This CDR3 has 13 amino acids. CDR3 nucleotide sequence: TGCGCCAGCTCCATCAAATTCGGCAATGAGCAGTTCTTC. This translates into CASSIKFGNEQFF.